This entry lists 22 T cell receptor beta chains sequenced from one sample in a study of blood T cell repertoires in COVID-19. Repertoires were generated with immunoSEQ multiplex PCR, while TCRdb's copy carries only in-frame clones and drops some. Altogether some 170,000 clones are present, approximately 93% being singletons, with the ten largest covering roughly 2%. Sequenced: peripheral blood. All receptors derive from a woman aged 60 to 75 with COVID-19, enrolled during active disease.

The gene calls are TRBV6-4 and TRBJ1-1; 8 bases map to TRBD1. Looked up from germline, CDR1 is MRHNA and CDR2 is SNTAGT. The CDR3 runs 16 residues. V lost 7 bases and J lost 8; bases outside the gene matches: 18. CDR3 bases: TGTGCCAGCAATCGAGAGGCAGGGGGCGCCTCGGGGGAAGCTTTCTTT. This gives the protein CASNREAGGASGEAFF.

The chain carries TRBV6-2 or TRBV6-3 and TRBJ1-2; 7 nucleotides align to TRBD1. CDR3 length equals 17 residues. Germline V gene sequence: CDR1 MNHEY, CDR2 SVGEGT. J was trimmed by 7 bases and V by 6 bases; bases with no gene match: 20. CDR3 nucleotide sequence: TGTGCCAGCAGCTCTAGACCGACAGGGCTATCATCCTCTGGCTACACCTTC. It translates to CASSSRPTGLSSSGYTF.

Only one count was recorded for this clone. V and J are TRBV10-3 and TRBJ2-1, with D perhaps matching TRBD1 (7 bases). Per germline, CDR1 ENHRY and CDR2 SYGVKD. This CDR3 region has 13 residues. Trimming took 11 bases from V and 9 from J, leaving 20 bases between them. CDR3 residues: CAVRPGGMTEQFF. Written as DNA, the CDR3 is TGTGCCGTCCGGCCAGGGGGGATGACTGAGCAGTTCTTC.

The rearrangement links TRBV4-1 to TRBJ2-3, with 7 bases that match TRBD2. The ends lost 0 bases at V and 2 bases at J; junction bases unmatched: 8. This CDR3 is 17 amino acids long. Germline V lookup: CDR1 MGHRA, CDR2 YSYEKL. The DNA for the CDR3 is TGCGCCAGCAGCCAAGATGCACGGGGGGTCATCACAGATACGCAGTATTTT. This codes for CASSQDARGVITDTQYF.

The CDR3 DNA sequence: TGCGCCAGCTCCGGGACAGCTAACACTGAAGCTTTCTTT. This encodes CASSGTANTEAFF. The chain links TRBV5-1 to TRBJ1-1; 7 nucleotides align to TRBD1. Per germline, CDR1 SGHRS and CDR2 YFSETQ. Germline trimming cut 7 bases from V and 2 bases from J; bases unmatched to any gene: 5. This CDR3 comprises 13 residues.

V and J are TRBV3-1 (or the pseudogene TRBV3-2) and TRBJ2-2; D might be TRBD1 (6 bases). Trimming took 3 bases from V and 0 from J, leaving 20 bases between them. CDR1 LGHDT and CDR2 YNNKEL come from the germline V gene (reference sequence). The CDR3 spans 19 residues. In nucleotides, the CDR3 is TGTGCCAGCAGCCATAAGACAGGCATATTTTTTACGAACACCGGGGAGCTGTTTTTT. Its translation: CASSHKTGIFFTNTGELFF.

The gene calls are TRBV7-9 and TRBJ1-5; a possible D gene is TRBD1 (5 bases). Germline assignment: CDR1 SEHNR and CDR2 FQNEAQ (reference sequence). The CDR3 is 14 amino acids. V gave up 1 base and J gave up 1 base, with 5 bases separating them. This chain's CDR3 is CASSLGQSNQPQHF. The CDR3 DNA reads TGTGCCAGCAGCTTAGGACAGAGCAATCAGCCCCAGCATTTT.

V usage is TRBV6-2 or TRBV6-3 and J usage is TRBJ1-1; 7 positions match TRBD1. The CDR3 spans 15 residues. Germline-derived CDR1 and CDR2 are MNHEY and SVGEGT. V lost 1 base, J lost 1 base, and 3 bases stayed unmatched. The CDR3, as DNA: TGTGCCAGCAGTTACTACACAGGGGCGAACACTGAAGCTTTCTTT. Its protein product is CASSYYTGANTEAFF.

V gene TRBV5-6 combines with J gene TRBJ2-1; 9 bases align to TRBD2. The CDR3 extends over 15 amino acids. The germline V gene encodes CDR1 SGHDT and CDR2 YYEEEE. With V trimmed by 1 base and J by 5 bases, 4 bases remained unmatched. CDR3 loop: CASSLYSGGNNEQFF. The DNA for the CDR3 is TGTGCCAGCAGCTTGTATAGCGGGGGTAACAATGAGCAGTTCTTC.

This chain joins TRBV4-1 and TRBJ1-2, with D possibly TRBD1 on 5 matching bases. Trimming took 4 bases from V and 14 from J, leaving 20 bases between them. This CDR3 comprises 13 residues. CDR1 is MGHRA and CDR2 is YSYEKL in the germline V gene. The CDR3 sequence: CASSLGRQPHRTF. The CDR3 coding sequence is TGCGCCAGCAGCCTAGGACGACAGCCCCACAGGACCTTC.

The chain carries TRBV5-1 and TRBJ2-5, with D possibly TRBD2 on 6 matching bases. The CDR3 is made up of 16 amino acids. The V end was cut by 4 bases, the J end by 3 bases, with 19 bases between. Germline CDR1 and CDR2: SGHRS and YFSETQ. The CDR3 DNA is TGCGCCAGCAGCCACGGCCTTAGCGGACTGAAAGAGACCCAGTACTTC. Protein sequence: CASSHGLSGLKETQYF.

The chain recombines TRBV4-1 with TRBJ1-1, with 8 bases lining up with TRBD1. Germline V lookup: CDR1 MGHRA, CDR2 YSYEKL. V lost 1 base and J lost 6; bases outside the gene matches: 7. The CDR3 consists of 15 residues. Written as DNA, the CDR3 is TGCGCCAGCAGCCAAGGGACAGGGCGACACTCTGAAGCTTTCTTT. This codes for CASSQGTGRHSEAFF.

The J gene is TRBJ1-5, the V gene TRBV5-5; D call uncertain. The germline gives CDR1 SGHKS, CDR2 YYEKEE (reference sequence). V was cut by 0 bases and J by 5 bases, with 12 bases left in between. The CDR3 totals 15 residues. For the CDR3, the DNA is TGTGCCAGCAGCTTGGTAATTGAGCAGGATCAGCCCCAGCATTTT. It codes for CASSLVIEQDQPQHF.

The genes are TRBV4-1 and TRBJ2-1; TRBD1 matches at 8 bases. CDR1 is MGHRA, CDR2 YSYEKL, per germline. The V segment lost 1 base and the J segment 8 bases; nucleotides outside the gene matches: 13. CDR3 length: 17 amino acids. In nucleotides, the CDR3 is TGCGCCAGCAGCCAAGCAGACAGGGGACGCTTACTCTATGAGCAGTTCTTC. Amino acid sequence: CASSQADRGRLLYEQFF.

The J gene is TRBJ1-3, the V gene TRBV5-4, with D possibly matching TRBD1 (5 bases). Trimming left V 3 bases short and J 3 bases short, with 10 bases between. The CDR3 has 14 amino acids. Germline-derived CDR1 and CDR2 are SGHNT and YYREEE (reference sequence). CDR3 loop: CASSSGGFGNTIYF. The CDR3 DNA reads TGTGCCAGCAGCTCGGGGGGGTTTGGAAACACCATATATTTT.

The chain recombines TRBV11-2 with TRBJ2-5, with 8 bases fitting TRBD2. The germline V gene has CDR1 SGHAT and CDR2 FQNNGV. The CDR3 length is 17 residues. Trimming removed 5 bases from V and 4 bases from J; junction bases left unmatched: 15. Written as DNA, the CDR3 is TGTGCCAGCAGCCTCGGGGCAGCGGGGGACCTCCGAGAGACCCAGTACTTC. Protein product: CASSLGAAGDLRETQYF.

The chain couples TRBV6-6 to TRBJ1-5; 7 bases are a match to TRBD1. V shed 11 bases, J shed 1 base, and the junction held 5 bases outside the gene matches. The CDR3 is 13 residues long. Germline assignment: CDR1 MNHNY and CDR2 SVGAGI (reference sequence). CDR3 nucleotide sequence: TGTGCCGGGGCAGGGGGGAGCAATCAGCCCCAGCATTTT. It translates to CAGAGGSNQPQHF.

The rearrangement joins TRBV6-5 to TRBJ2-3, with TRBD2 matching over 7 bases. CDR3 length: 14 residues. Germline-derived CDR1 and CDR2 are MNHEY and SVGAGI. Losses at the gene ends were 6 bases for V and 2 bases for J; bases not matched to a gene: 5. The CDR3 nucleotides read TGTGCCAGCAGGCTAGCGGCTGCCACAGATACGCAGTATTTT. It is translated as CASRLAAATDTQYF.

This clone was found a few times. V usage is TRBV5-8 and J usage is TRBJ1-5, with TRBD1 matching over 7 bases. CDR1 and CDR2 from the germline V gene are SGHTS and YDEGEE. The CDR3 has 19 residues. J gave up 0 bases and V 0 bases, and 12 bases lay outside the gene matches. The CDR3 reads CASSLGWDSGLNSNQPQHF. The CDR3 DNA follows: TGTGCCAGCAGCTTGGGGTGGGACAGTGGACTTAATAGCAATCAGCCCCAGCATTTT.

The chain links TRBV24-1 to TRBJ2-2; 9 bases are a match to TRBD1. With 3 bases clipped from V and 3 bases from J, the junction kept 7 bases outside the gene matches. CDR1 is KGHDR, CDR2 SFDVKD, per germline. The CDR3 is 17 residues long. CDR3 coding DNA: TGTGCCACCAGTGATCCCGGGACAGGGAAGGACACCGGGGAGCTGTTTTTT. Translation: CATSDPGTGKDTGELFF.

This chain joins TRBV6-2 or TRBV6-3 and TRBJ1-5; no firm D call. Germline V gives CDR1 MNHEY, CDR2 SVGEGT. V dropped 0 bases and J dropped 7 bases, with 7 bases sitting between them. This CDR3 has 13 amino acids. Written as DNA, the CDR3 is TGTGCCAGCAGTTACTCCCGGGAGCAGCCCCAGCATTTT. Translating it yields CASSYSREQPQHF.

The CDR3 spells CASSIAGGTAKYGYTF. CDR3 in DNA: TGTGCCAGCAGTATCGCTGGGGGGACAGCAAAATATGGCTACACCTTC. This chain connects TRBV27 to TRBJ1-2, with 7 nucleotides matching TRBD1. Germline V gives CDR1 MNHEY, CDR2 SMNVEV (reference sequence). This CDR3 has 16 amino acids. Losses at the gene ends were 5 bases for V and 5 bases for J; bases not matched to a gene: 14.